The subject of this entry is one T cell receptor (beta chain). This clone was found once. Its specific antigen is unknown. Nothing much larger sits one base from this clone, and base qualities are not available. This sample stems from a study of Ad26.COV2.S vaccination and SARS-CoV-2 variants (dated by TCRdb to about 2021). As for the study more broadly: Vaccine-arm donors were drawn from COV1001, a multicentre, randomized, double-blind, placebo-controlled phase I-IIa trial of Ad26.COV2.S in healthy adults. Sequencing of the TCRbeta repertoire served to evaluate the specificity and breadth of SARS-CoV-2-reactive T cell receptors following Ad26.COV2.S vaccination. Participants in the trial were split at random into five groups of five each, receiving low-dose or high-dose Ad26.COV2.S once or twice, or else placebo on both occasions. Investigators did not know the trial group allocation while performing experiments and assessing outcomes. The TCR-sequenced set comprised around 30 samples: about 19 Ad26.COV2.S vaccine recipients, 5 placebo recipients and 8 SARS-CoV-2 convalescent individuals. Ad26.COV2.S was given intramuscularly at 5x10^10 or 1x10^11 viral particles, as a single shot or as two shots 56 days apart.

Results the study describes overall, beyond this receptor: Spike-specific TCR breadth was higher in Ad26.COV2.S recipients than in placebo recipients (P = 0.0014). The study lacked the statistical power to compare responses across vaccine doses or regimens. According to the authors, total T cell responses may have been underestimated by the TCR breadth and depth analyses. Non-spike TCR breadth was comparable between vaccine and placebo recipients, consistent with the vaccine containing only spike. After vaccination, spike-specific CD8+ and CD4+ T cell responses were reported to show substantial breadth.

The CDR3 spans 17 residues, from the cysteine through the phenylalanine. The retained sequence is limited to the CDR3, 51 bases, with the frame set at the first base. The germline V gene (reference sequence) yields SEHNR for CDR1 and FQNEAQ for CDR2. A distance of 25 bases separates the germline ends of V and J, which lose 8 bases and 3 bases respectively. The treatment or condition label, as the study defines it: some 20 received Ad26.COV2.S at low or high dose, single or two shots; 5 received placebo; per-sample allocation not given. Repertoires of vaccine and placebo recipients were sequenced from samples collected on day 63 after the first injection. Cohort 1b enrolled about two dozen adults aged 18-55 years at a single site in Boston, USA, between 29 July and 7 August 2020. Ad26.COV2.S was a replication-incompetent adenovirus type 26 vector that expressed a prefusion-stabilized SARS-CoV-2 spike protein derived from the original Wuhan strain.

The immunoSEQ Assay was used to sequence TCRbeta CDR3 regions. After extraction, genomic DNA underwent amplification by bias-controlled multiplex PCR, followed by high-throughput sequencing. The paper's processing steps were these. To quantify the absolute abundance of each unique TCRbeta CDR3 region, sequences were collapsed and filtered. T cell fraction was estimated by normalization of TCRbeta template counts to usable DNA, with usable DNA being measured through amplification of reference genes present in all nucleated cells. Repertoire TCRs were annotated as SARS-CoV-2-specific by exact matching of V gene, CDR3 amino acid sequence and J gene to a known reactive TCR set. The reference SARS-CoV-2 TCR set was obtained from MIRA and was filtered for enrichment in COVID-19-positive ImmuneCODE repertoires, whereby public or cross-reactive TCRs were removed. Drawing on the MIRA antigens, annotated TCRs were analysed further at the level of specific ORF or position within ORF. Depth was the summed frequency of annotated unique rearrangements, while breadth was defined as annotated unique rearrangements over total unique productive rearrangements. Group comparisons of TCR breadth used two-sided Wilcoxon rank-sum tests. This is the immuneACCESS table as TCRdb keeps it, with only in-frame sequences that have V and J called. A part of the clones is gone; compared with another copy, unresolved V genes explain less than half, and the rest is unexplained. D and trimming come from the DNA, and the V and J calls and clone size come from that table. The sample table holds about 420,000 clones, of which approximately 87% were seen once. The ten largest make up 3.5% to 4% of the sample.

The source of this sequence is a person between 18 and 65 years old who received the Ad26.COV2.S COVID-19 vaccine or a placebo. The source material was peripheral blood, sampled in a trial of Ad26.COV2.S vaccine versus placebo. The chain links TRBV7-9 with TRBJ1-2; confidence is insufficient to name the D gene. The nucleotides read TGTGCCAGCGAGACTCCGCTAGACATCCGATCCTACTATGGCTACACCTTC. This sequence encodes CASETPLDIRSYYGYTF.